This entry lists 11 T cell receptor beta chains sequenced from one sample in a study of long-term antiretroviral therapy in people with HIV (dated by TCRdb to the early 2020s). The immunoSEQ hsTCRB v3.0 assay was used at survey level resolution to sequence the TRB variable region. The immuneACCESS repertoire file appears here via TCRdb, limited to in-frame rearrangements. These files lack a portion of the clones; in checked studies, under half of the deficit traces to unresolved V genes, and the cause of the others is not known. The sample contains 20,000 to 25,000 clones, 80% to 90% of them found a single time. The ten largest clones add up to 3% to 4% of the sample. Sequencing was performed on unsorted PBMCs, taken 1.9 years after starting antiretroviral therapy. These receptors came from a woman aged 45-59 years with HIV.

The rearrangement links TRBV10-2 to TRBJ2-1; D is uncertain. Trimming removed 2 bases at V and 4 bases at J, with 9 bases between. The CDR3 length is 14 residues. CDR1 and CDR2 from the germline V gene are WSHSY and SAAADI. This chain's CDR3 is CASSERKTYNEQFF. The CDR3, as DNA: TGCGCCAGCAGTGAGAGGAAGACTTACAATGAGCAGTTCTTC.

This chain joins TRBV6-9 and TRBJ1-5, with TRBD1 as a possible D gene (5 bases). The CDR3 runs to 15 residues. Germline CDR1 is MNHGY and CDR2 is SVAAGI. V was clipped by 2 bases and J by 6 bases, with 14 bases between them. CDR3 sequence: CASSYGRGRGQPQHF. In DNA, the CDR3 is TGTGCCAGCAGTTATGGTCGGGGTAGGGGTCAGCCCCAGCATTTT.

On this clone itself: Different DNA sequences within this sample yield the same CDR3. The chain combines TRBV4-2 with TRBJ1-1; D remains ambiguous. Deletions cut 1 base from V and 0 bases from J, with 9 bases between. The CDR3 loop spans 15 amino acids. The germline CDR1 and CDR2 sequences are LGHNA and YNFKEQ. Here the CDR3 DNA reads TGTGCCAGCAGCCAAGCGGTGGCCATGAACACTGAAGCTTTCTTT. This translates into CASSQAVAMNTEAFF.

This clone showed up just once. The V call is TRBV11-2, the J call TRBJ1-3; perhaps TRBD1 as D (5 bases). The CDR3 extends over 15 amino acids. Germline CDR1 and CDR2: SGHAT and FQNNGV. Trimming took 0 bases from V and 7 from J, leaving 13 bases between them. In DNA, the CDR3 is TGTGCCAGCAGCTTAGATCTGGAAAGGGGTAACACCATATATTTT. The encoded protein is CASSLDLERGNTIYF.

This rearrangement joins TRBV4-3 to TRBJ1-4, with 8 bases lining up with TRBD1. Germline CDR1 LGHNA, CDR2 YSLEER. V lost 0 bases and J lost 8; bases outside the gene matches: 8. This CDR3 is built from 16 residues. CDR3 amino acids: CASSQEGRGRWEKLFF. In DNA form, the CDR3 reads TGCGCCAGCAGCCAAGAAGGCAGGGGGCGCTGGGAAAAACTGTTTTTT.

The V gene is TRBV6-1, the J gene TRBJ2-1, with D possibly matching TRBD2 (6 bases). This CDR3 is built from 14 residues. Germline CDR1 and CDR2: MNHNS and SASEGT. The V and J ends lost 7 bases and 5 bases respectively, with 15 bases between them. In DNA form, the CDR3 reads TGTGCCAGCACCGGCAGCGGGCCTGACAATGAGCAGTTCTTC. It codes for CASTGSGPDNEQFF.

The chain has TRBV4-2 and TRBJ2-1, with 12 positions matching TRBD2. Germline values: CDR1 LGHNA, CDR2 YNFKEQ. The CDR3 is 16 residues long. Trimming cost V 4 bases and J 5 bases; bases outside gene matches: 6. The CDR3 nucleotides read TGTGCCAGCAGCCCCCCTAGCGGGGGGGCCGACAATGAGCAGTTCTTC. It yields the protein CASSPPSGGADNEQFF.

CDR3 sequence: CASSFKETQYF. CDR3 nucleotide sequence: TGCGCCAGCAGCTTTAAGGAGACCCAGTACTTC. V and J are TRBV5-1 and TRBJ2-5; D unresolved. The CDR3 has 11 amino acids. V dropped 2 bases and J dropped 5 bases, with 4 bases sitting between them. Germline V lookup: CDR1 SGHRS, CDR2 YFSETQ.

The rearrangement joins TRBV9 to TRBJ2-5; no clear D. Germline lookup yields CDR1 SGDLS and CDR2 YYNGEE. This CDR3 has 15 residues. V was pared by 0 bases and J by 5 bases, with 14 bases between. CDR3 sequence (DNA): TGTGCCAGCAGCGTAGAAGCTAGAGGCGCGGAGACCCAGTACTTC. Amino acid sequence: CASSVEARGAETQYF.

CDR3 region: CASRSDRGGSYGYTF. The CDR3 DNA reads TGTGCCAGCAGATCCGACAGGGGCGGGAGCTATGGCTACACCTTC. This sequence joins TRBV7-9 and TRBJ1-2; 8 bases agree with TRBD1. Per germline, CDR1 SEHNR and CDR2 FQNEAQ (reference sequence). The CDR3 consists of 15 residues. V was clipped by 6 bases and J by 4 bases; unmatched bases: 10.

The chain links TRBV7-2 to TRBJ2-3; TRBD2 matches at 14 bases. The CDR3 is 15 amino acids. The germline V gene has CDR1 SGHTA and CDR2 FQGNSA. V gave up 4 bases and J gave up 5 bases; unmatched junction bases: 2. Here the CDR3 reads CASSSGLAGVDTQYF. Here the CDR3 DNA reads TGTGCCAGCAGCTCGGGACTAGCGGGGGTAGATACGCAGTATTTT.